The 21 T cell receptor beta chains reported below all come from one sample, sequenced in a study of spatial heterogeneity in lung cancer. TCRdb used MiXCR to reprocess the 5' RACE reads, holding one entry per CDR3 protein. This table has around 110,000 distinct CDR3 sequences, less than 15% appearing once. As for time point: blood at routine non-recurrence follow-up after resection. No cell sorting; template was whole RNA from tumor, lung tissue or PBMC. The specimen comprised PBMCs, sampled at follow-up. The receptors stem from a male donor with early-stage non-small cell lung cancer.

This chain uses TRBV20-1 with TRBJ2-1; D may be TRBD1 (7 bases). This CDR3 spans 13 amino acids. Germline loops: CDR1 DFQATT, CDR2 SNEGSKA (reference sequence). V dropped 4 bases and J dropped 9 bases, with 16 bases sitting between them. CDR3 nucleotides: TGCAGTGCTATCAAGACTAGGACAGGTGAGCAGTTCTTC. Translated, it gives CSAIKTRTGEQFF.

A few counts support this clonotype. The V call is TRBV10-3, the J call TRBJ2-5; perhaps D is TRBD1 or TRBD2 (6 bases each). This CDR3 is built from 14 residues. Per germline, CDR1 ENHRY and CDR2 SYGVKD. Deletions cut 2 bases from V and 1 base from J, with 8 bases between. The CDR3 sequence: CAISEGGPQETQYF. The CDR3 DNA follows: TGTGCCATCAGTGAGGGGGGGCCCCAAGAGACCCAGTACTTC.

This clonotype was found a few times. The V call is TRBV2, the J call TRBJ1-5; 7 bases agree with TRBD1. Germline assignment: CDR1 SNHLY and CDR2 FYNNEI. V lost 2 bases, J lost 4 bases, and 5 bases stayed unmatched. The CDR3 sequence is 15 residues long. The CDR3 loop is CASSERAGGNQPQHF. The CDR3 nucleotides are TGTGCCAGCAGTGAAAGGGCAGGGGGAAATCAGCCCCAGCATTTT.

This clonotype was observed at least ten times. The chain recombines TRBV6-4 with TRBJ1-1; TRBD1 is a possible D gene (5 bases). Germline V gene lookup returns CDR1 MRHNA and CDR2 SNTAGT. The V end was cut by 3 bases, the J end by 9 bases, with 14 bases between. The length of the CDR3 is 13 residues. Here the CDR3 reads CASSETPGLQAFF. In nucleotides, the CDR3 is TGTGCCAGCAGTGAGACGCCGGGGCTTCAAGCTTTCTTT.

This clonotype came up many times. The chain is built from TRBV7-6 and TRBJ2-7; D call uncertain. Germline V CDR1 and CDR2: SGHVS, FNYEAQ. The CDR3 consists of 12 residues. V was trimmed by 4 bases and J by 0 bases, leaving 4 bases between them. Here the CDR3 reads CASSSSSYEQYF. The CDR3 DNA sequence: TGTGCCAGCAGCTCGAGCTCCTACGAGCAGTACTTC.

This clonotype was found a few times. The chain recombines TRBV7-2 with TRBJ2-3; TRBD1 matches 7 bases. Trimming removed 5 bases from V and 2 bases from J; junction bases left unmatched: 4. The CDR3 extends over 14 amino acids. CDR1 and CDR2 from the germline V gene are SGHTA and FQGNSA. In nucleotides, the CDR3 is TGTGCCAGCAGCCAAGACAGGGTCACAGATACGCAGTATTTT. It encodes CASSQDRVTDTQYF.

In this sample, this clonotype turned up many times. CDR3 DNA sequence: TGTGCCACCCAACAGGACCCATCAAATAATTCACCCCTCCACTTT. It specifies CATQQDPSNNSPLHF. V is TRBV6-5 and J is TRBJ1-6; tentatively, D is TRBD1 (5 bases). Trimming took 10 bases from V and 5 from J, leaving 18 bases between them. This CDR3 is 15 amino acids long. Germline V CDR1 and CDR2: MNHEY, SVGAGI.

This clonotype was recorded at least ten times. The genes are TRBV6-5 and TRBJ2-4; 7 bases are a match to TRBD2. V gave up 5 bases and J gave up 7 bases; unmatched junction bases: 5. Germline V gene data show CDR1 as MNHEY and CDR2 as SVGAGI. The CDR3 spans 13 residues. CDR3 in amino acids: CASSTWEGNIQYF. The DNA for the CDR3 is TGTGCCAGCAGTACATGGGAGGGGAACATTCAGTACTTC.

This clonotype was counted between two and nine times. The chain uses TRBV2 and TRBJ1-1; D remains unclear. The CDR3 totals 12 residues. Trimming stripped 7 bases from V and 1 base from J, with 7 bases between. Looked up from germline, CDR1 is SNHLY and CDR2 is FYNNEI. The CDR3 is CASNRGNTEAFF. The CDR3 DNA is TGTGCCAGCAATCGCGGGAACACTGAAGCTTTCTTT.

The V call is TRBV4-1, the J call TRBJ1-2; D gene ambiguous. The V and J ends lost 5 bases and 5 bases respectively, with 12 bases between them. CDR3 length: 13 amino acids. Germline V gene sequence: CDR1 MGHRA, CDR2 YSYEKL. CDR3 region: CASSWRQGYGYTF. CDR3 in DNA: TGCGCCAGCAGCTGGAGACAAGGATATGGCTACACCTTC.

This clonotype was counted a few times. The rearrangement links TRBV5-1 to TRBJ1-5, with D maybe TRBD1 (5 bases). The V gene's germline CDR1 is SGHRS and CDR2 YFSETQ. Trimming pared 0 bases from V and 0 bases from J, leaving 10 bases between. CDR3 size: 16 residues. The CDR3 DNA sequence: TGCGCCAGCAGCTTGGAAGGGGCCCATAGCAATCAGCCCCAGCATTTT. It codes for CASSLEGAHSNQPQHF.

This clonotype has a handful of counts. The chain carries TRBV7-2 and TRBJ2-3; 10 bases agree with TRBD2. J lost 1 base, V lost 0 bases, and 4 bases had no gene match. The length of the CDR3 is 17 residues. From germline, CDR1 is SGHTA and CDR2 FQGNSA. Here the CDR3 reads CASSLAGLAGGTDTQYF. Written as DNA, the CDR3 is TGTGCCAGCAGCTTAGCCGGTCTAGCGGGGGGCACAGATACGCAGTATTTT.

This clonotype was picked up many times. The V gene is TRBV5-5, the J gene TRBJ2-1; D is undetermined. The CDR3 covers 13 residues. CDR1 is SGHKS, CDR2 YYEKEE, per germline (reference sequence). V dropped 8 bases and J dropped 4 bases, with 13 bases sitting between them. The CDR3 bases are TGTGCCAGTCGACCCAGGACGTACAATGAGCAGTTCTTC. Amino acid sequence: CASRPRTYNEQFF.

This clonotype was counted a few times. The chain couples TRBV20-1 to TRBJ1-5; 10 nucleotides match TRBD1. The V segment lost 5 bases and the J segment 10 bases; nucleotides outside the gene matches: 11. Looked up from germline, CDR1 is DFQATT and CDR2 is SNEGSKA (reference sequence). This CDR3 has 14 residues. This CDR3 reads CSAPPGQGFQPQHF. The CDR3 DNA reads TGCAGTGCTCCGCCGGGACAGGGGTTCCAACCCCAGCATTTT.

The genes are TRBV5-1 and TRBJ2-3, with D possibly matching TRBD2 (7 bases). Trimming shortened V by 4 bases and J by 3 bases, and 18 bases separated the two germline ends. The CDR3 sequence is 16 residues long. Germline CDR1 and CDR2: SGHRS and YFSETQ. CDR3 protein: CASSKHWGGKTDTQYF. CDR3 DNA sequence: TGCGCCAGCAGCAAGCACTGGGGGGGCAAAACAGATACGCAGTATTTT.

This clonotype was detected a few times. The chain employs TRBV3-1 and TRBJ2-2; 7 nucleotides match TRBD1. Germline V gene sequence: CDR1 LGHDT, CDR2 YNNKEL (reference sequence). Germline trimming cut 4 bases from V and 1 base from J; bases unmatched to any gene: 3. The CDR3 length is 15 residues. The CDR3 loop is CASSPWTGNTGELFF. CDR3 coding DNA: TGTGCCAGCAGCCCGTGGACAGGGAACACCGGGGAGCTGTTTTTT.

V and J are TRBV27 and TRBJ1-1; D unclear. V was cut by 2 bases and J by 6 bases, with 25 bases left in between. Germline assignment: CDR1 MNHEY and CDR2 SMNVEV (reference sequence). The CDR3 consists of 18 residues. This CDR3 reads CASSLIDFRDLPVAEAFF. Written as DNA, the CDR3 is TGTGCCAGCAGTTTAATTGACTTCCGGGATCTCCCCGTCGCTGAAGCTTTCTTT.

The V and J genes are TRBV5-6 and TRBJ2-2, with D tentatively TRBD1 (6 bases). Germline assignment: CDR1 SGHDT and CDR2 YYEEEE. The CDR3 consists of 13 residues. Trimming shortened V by 5 bases and J by 5 bases, and 10 bases separated the two germline ends. CDR3 protein: CASSPQGTGELFF. The CDR3 DNA follows: TGTGCCAGCAGTCCTCAGGGGACCGGGGAGCTGTTTTTT.

The rearrangement links TRBV5-1 to TRBJ2-7, with 7 bases identical to TRBD1. Germline V gives CDR1 SGHRS, CDR2 YFSETQ. J lost 2 bases, V lost 1 base, and 9 bases had no gene match. The CDR3 extends over 16 amino acids. CDR3 bases: TGCGCCAGCAGCTTGCGGGACAGACCCCCACCCTACGAGCAGTACTTC. It translates to CASSLRDRPPPYEQYF.

A word on this clonotype: The junction and the germline gene differ at one end; a read error may be behind it. V is TRBV28 and J is TRBJ2-7, with 11 bases aligning to TRBD2. Germline CDR1 and CDR2: MDHEN and SYDVKM. The length of the CDR3 is 15 residues. CDR3 sequence (DNA): TGTGCCAGCAGTTTAGGGGCCACTAGCGGGGGACTCTTTGATTTC. This translates into CASSLGATSGGLFDF.

This clonotype has only a few counts. J is TRBJ2-6 and V is TRBV10-2; D gene unclear. The germline V and J ends were trimmed by 2 bases and 4 bases, with 6 bases remaining between them. The CDR3 has 14 residues. Per germline, CDR1 WSHSY and CDR2 SAAADI. The CDR3 coding sequence is TGCGCCAGCAGTGAGAGACTCGGGGCCAACGTCCTGACTTTC. Protein product: CASSERLGANVLTF.